The subject of this entry is one TCR beta chain. Its antigen is unknown. The PCR had 60 Vbeta and 13 Jbeta primers. The protocol was immunoSEQ multiplex PCR, while the TCRdb copy is restricted to in-frame clones and leaves out a portion. The table lists under 40,000 clones. These data originate in a study of cytomegalovirus exposure and HLA in healthy donors. Study background: Sequencing of 150 million to 200 million T cells in an earlier analysis found 100 million to 140 million unique TCR beta sequences.

With V trimmed by 0 bases and J by 0 bases, 3 bases remained unmatched. This CDR3 comprises 16 residues. Germline V gives CDR1 SGHRS, CDR2 YFSETQ. Study-wide findings and caveats: Rarity marked most TCR sequences, yet some public TCRs occurred in many donors.

The sequence was collected from a woman in her thirties or forties in good health and CMV-seropositive. J is TRBJ2-3 and V is TRBV5-1; 8 bases align to TRBD2. Material for sequencing was PBMCs. The CDR3 sequence: CASSLGGLASTDTQYF. The DNA of the CDR3 is TGCGCCAGCAGCTTGGGAGGACTAGCTAGCACAGATACGCAGTATTTT. The entire variable domain, with the rest obtained from reference TRBV5-1 and TRBJ2-3, is as follows: KAGVTQTPRYLIKTRGQQVTLSCSPISGHRSVSWYQQTPGQGLQFLFEYFSETQRNKGNFPGRFSGRQFSNSRSEMNVSTLELGDSALYLCASSLGGLASTDTQYFGPGTRLTVL.